This T cell receptor beta chain comes out of a study of metastatic and nonmetastatic thyroid tumors. At the level of the study: The comparison covered peripheral blood and tumor or nodule tissue in malignant and benign thyroid patients.

Prior to thyroid surgery, none of the patients had received any treatment. In the original workflow: Using the CDR3 differences seen across clinicopathological groups, the authors built a distant-metastasis classifier for papillary thyroid cancer, which was meant to discriminate distant-metastatic patients. Using MiXCR, TCRdb re-called clones from the PCR reads. TCRdb's processing, not the authors', yielded these V and J calls. The repertoire holds tens of thousands of clones, 23% seen once, with 65% to 75% in the top ten. This clone was seen many times. No antigen is known for it. Study results and caveats: Patients with malignant thyroid tumors reportedly had significantly higher TCR beta diversity than those with benign nodules, in blood and tumor.

The source of this sequence is a male donor with papillary thyroid cancer or a benign thyroid nodule (not recorded which). Some clones in this sample may be carry-over from other donors' samples. Sample: blood.

The CDR3 DNA follows: TGTGCCAGCTCACCTGACGGCGAGGGGCAGTTCTTC. Encoded protein: CASSPDGEGQFF. The chain couples TRBV18 to TRBJ2-1; maybe TRBD2 (5 bases). With 3 bases removed from V and 12 bases from J, the gap between germline ends came to 12 bases. This CDR3 comprises 12 residues. Germline V lookup: CDR1 KGHSH, CDR2 LQKENI.